The 18 T cell receptor beta chains below come from one sample, sequenced in a study of early T cells in non-severe SARS-CoV-2 infection. Via MiXCR, TCRdb re-called the 5' RACE reads, giving one row per CDR3 protein. The sample contains more than 35,000 distinct CDR3 sequences, 3.5% to 5% of which appear only once. The sequencing sample was made of whole blood. Receptor source: an adult who was a healthcare worker with PCR-confirmed SARS-CoV-2 infection or an uninfected control (not recorded which).

This clonotype was counted ten times or more. The chain recombines TRBV5-1 with TRBJ2-3, with D perhaps TRBD1 or TRBD2 (6 bases each). The CDR3 loop spans 14 amino acids. Trimming took off 4 bases at V and 5 bases at J, with 14 bases between the two ends. Looked up from germline, CDR1 is SGHRS and CDR2 is YFSETQ. CDR3 sequence: CASSLVGGGDTQYF. For the CDR3, the DNA is TGCGCCAGCAGCCTGGTCGGGGGCGGAGATACGCAGTATTTT.

This chain joins TRBV7-9 and TRBJ2-7; D call uncertain. The germline V gene encodes CDR1 SEHNR and CDR2 FQNEAQ (reference sequence). Trimming removed 4 bases at V and 2 bases at J, with 9 bases between. CDR3 size: 13 residues. The CDR3 DNA sequence: TGTGCCAGCAGCTCTAGAGTTCCCTACGAGCAGTACTTC. It encodes CASSSRVPYEQYF.

This clonotype was observed many times. The chain links TRBV5-1 to TRBJ1-4; no definite D call. Trimming shortened V by 4 bases and J by 3 bases, and 10 bases separated the two germline ends. Per the germline V gene, CDR1 is SGHRS and CDR2 is YFSETQ. The CDR3 is made up of 14 amino acids. The CDR3 nucleotides read TGCGCCAGCAGCGAGGGAGGGTCTAATGAAAAACTGTTTTTT. It is translated as CASSEGGSNEKLFF.

This clonotype was seen ten or more times. The missing conserved phenylalanine or tryptophan at the end of this CDR3 makes a read error likely. Because the CDR3's place on the DNA is in doubt, the DNA is left out and the CDR3 is given as listed by TCRdb. The rearrangement joins TRBV6-1 to TRBJ2-7; the table's D gene call, TRBD1, was not cross checked with the DNA. The CDR3 is 13 residues long, counting both termini. In germline, CDR1 is MNHNS, CDR2 SASEGT. This CDR3 reads CASSEAGQAGTEL.

This clonotype was counted ten times or more. The gene calls are TRBV9 and TRBJ1-3; maybe TRBD1 (6 bases). V lost 3 bases, J lost 1 base, and 11 bases lay in between. The germline gives CDR1 SGDLS, CDR2 YYNGEE. The CDR3 loop spans 15 amino acids. The CDR3 sequence: CASSARDTSGNTIYF. The CDR3 nucleotides are TGTGCCAGCAGCGCGAGGGACACTTCTGGAAACACCATATATTTT.

This clonotype was recorded many times. The chain uses TRBV20-1 and TRBJ2-1; 15 bases match TRBD2. J lost 1 base, V lost 2 bases, and 12 bases had no gene match. CDR3 size: 20 residues. Germline V gives CDR1 DFQATT, CDR2 SNEGSKA (reference sequence). In nucleotides, the CDR3 is TGCAGTGCTAGATACCCGGGACTAGCGGGGGGAAGTATTTCCTACAATGAGCAGTTCTTC. It encodes CSARYPGLAGGSISYNEQFF.

At least ten counts were recorded for this clonotype. The chain carries TRBV7-8 and TRBJ2-5; TRBD2 agrees at 8 bases. There are 16 residues in the CDR3. Germline lookup yields CDR1 SGHVS and CDR2 FQNEAQ. V was clipped by 2 bases and J by 4 bases; unmatched bases: 9. The CDR3 loop reads CASSLSLLSGVETQYF. CDR3 nucleotide sequence: TGTGCCAGCAGCTTATCTCTCCTTAGCGGGGTAGAGACCCAGTACTTC. Full variable domain (rest looked up from reference TRBV7-8 and TRBJ2-5): GAGVSQSPRYKVAKRGQDVALRCDPISGHVSLFWYQQALGQGPEFLTYFQNEAQLDKSGLPSDRFFAERPEGSVSTLKIQRTQQEDSAVYLCASSLSLLSGVETQYFGPGTRLLVL.

The chain combines TRBV20-1 with TRBJ1-5; D perhaps matches TRBD1 (5 bases). The CDR3 loop spans 14 amino acids. The germline gives CDR1 DFQATT, CDR2 SNEGSKA (reference sequence). V was clipped by 1 base and J by 10 bases, with 17 bases between them. The CDR3 DNA reads as TGCAGTGCTAGAGGGGGAAGGGACCCGGGACCCCAGCATTTT. It codes for CSARGGRDPGPQHF.

This clonotype was seen at least ten times. The gene calls are TRBV12-3 or TRBV12-4 and TRBJ1-6; D call uncertain. This CDR3 has 14 residues. V dropped 3 bases and J dropped 9 bases, with 12 bases sitting between them. The CDR3 region has the DNA TGTGCCAGCAGTTTCGAGGGCTTCTCTTCACCCCTCCACTTT. This codes for CASSFEGFSSPLHF.

This clonotype was picked up many times. The rearrangement uses TRBV5-1 and TRBJ2-5; D tentatively fits TRBD1 or TRBD2 (5 bases each). The CDR3 spans 17 residues. Germline CDR1 is SGHRS and CDR2 is YFSETQ. The V end was cut by 4 bases, the J end by 5 bases, with 24 bases between. The CDR3 DNA follows: TGCGCCAGCAGCGACCCTCACTTAACGGGGCTGAAGGAGACCCAGTACTTC. Protein: CASSDPHLTGLKETQYF.

The table lists this clonotype with many counts. This chain joins TRBV29-1 and TRBJ1-1, with a weak D call TRBD1 (5 bases). Germline V CDR1 and CDR2: SQVTM, ANQGSEA. The CDR3 contains 13 residues. V lost 3 bases, J lost 1 base, and 9 bases lay in between. In DNA, the CDR3 is TGCAGCGTTGAGACTGGGGGGAACACTGAAGCTTTCTTT. As protein: CSVETGGNTEAFF.

This clonotype was counted at least ten times. The V call is TRBV5-1, the J call TRBJ2-5, with TRBD2 matching over 12 bases. Germline V gives CDR1 SGHRS, CDR2 YFSETQ. CDR3 length: 15 amino acids. J was trimmed by 5 bases and V by 2 bases; bases with no gene match: 4. CDR3 coding DNA: TGCGCCAGCAGCTTTACTAGCGGGGGGAAGGAGACCCAGTACTTC. It yields the protein CASSFTSGGKETQYF.

In its sample, this clonotype was seen many times. The chain recombines TRBV18 with TRBJ1-2, with no clear D. The CDR3 loop spans 15 amino acids. Between the trimmed V and J ends, which lost 6 bases and 4 bases, there was a span of 18 bases. The germline gives CDR1 KGHSH, CDR2 LQKENI. The CDR3 reads CASSVAPDPLYGYTF. In nucleotides, the CDR3 is TGTGCCAGCTCGGTAGCCCCTGATCCACTCTATGGCTACACCTTC.

Many counts were recorded for this clonotype. This sequence joins TRBV7-9 and TRBJ1-2, with unresolved D. Germline CDR1 and CDR2: SEHNR and FQNEAQ (reference sequence). V lost 3 bases and J 5 bases, leaving 16 bases between the germline ends. The CDR3 sequence is 15 residues long. This chain's CDR3 is CASSFFPASWYGYTF. The CDR3 region has the DNA TGTGCCAGCAGCTTTTTCCCGGCTTCTTGGTATGGCTACACCTTC.

This clonotype was detected ten times or more. The chain has TRBV12-3 or TRBV12-4 and TRBJ2-6; no reliable D call. The CDR3 is 16 amino acids. Trimming removed 5 bases at V and 0 bases at J, with 11 bases between. The CDR3: CASSGLTTSGANVLTF. The DNA for the CDR3 is TGTGCCAGCAGTGGGCTTACAACCTCTGGGGCCAACGTCCTGACTTTC.

This clonotype was seen repeatedly, ten times or more. This sequence joins TRBV12-3 or TRBV12-4 and TRBJ1-1; a possible D gene is TRBD1 (5 bases). The CDR3 contains 14 residues. Between the trimmed V and J ends, which lost 6 bases and 1 base, there was a span of 12 bases. Written as DNA, the CDR3 is TGTGCCAGCAGATTAACCGGGACGAACACTGAAGCTTTCTTT. It codes for CASRLTGTNTEAFF.

This clonotype was found many times. The V and J genes are TRBV6-1 and TRBJ1-5, with D maybe TRBD1 (5 bases). CDR1 MNHNS and CDR2 SASEGT come from the germline V gene. Trimming removed 0 bases at V and 4 bases at J, with 13 bases between. This CDR3 region has 16 residues. The CDR3 coding sequence is TGTGCCAGCAGTGAAGCAACGACAGCAGCTAATCAGCCCCAGCATTTT. Residues: CASSEATTAANQPQHF.

The sample holds many counts of this clonotype. This chain links TRBV19 with TRBJ1-4, with D possibly TRBD1 on 5 matching bases. V lost 3 bases and J 7 bases, leaving 12 bases between the germline ends. The CDR3 is 14 residues long. Germline CDR1 reads LNHDA; CDR2 reads SQIVND (reference sequence). The CDR3 sequence is CASSIRQSPEKLFF. In DNA form, the CDR3 reads TGTGCCAGTAGTATCCGACAGAGTCCTGAAAAACTGTTTTTT.